The following is a T cell receptor (beta chain) sequence with its context. It was with a sample-barcoded 5' primer and a J-beta primer mix that a second PCR of roughly 6 to 11 cycles was run. Via MiXCR, TCRdb re-called the 5' RACE reads, giving one row per CDR3 protein. This table has approximately 960,000 distinct CDR3 sequences, just under 30% appearing once. CDR1 is SGHRS, CDR2 YFSETQ, per germline. This CDR3 comprises 22 residues. V gave up 4 bases and J gave up 2 bases, with 34 bases separating them. These data come from a study of blood T cells in healthy people across ages. These data also featured in a second study, about T cells of mothers and their children.

The chain combines TRBV5-1 with TRBJ2-1; a weak D match, TRBD2 (5 bases). This clonotype was obtained from a middle-aged woman in good health. Sequencing was performed on blood. CDR3 region: CASSHPERGGRAGSLTYNEQFF. DNA of the CDR3: TGCGCCAGCAGCCACCCCGAGAGAGGTGGGCGGGCTGGTTCCCTGACCTACAATGAGCAGTTCTTC.